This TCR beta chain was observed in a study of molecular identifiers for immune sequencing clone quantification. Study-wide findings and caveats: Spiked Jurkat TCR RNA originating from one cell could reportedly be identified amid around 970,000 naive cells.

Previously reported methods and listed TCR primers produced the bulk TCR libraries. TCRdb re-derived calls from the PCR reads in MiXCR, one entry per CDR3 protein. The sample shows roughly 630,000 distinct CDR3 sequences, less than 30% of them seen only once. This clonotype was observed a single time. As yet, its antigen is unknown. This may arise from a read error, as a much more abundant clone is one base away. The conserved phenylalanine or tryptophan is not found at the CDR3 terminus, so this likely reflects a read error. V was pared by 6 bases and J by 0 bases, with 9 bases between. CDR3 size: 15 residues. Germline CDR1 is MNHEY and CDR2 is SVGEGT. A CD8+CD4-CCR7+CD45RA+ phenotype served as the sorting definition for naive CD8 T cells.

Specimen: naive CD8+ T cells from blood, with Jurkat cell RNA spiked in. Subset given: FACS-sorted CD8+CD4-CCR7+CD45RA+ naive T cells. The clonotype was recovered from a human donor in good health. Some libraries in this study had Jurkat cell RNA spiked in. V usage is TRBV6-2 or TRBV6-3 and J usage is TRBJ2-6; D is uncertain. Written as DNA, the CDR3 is TGTGCCAGCAGGGCGGCAGCCTCTGGGGCCAACGTCCTGACTTCC. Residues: CASRAAASGANVLTS.